This is a list of T cell receptor beta chains from one sample in a study of blood T cell repertoires in COVID-19. TCRdb's copy holds only in-frame clones and misses some; the assay was immunoSEQ multiplex PCR. The sample has a few hundred thousand clones, 80% to 90% seen once. Sequenced: PBMCs or T cells enriched from blood (not recorded which). These receptors all come from a woman between 45 and 60 years old who had recovered from COVID-19. Each CDR3 is given with its conserved first and last residue. D genes are given only for firm matches. Clone size is given for some rows only: seen once, a few or many times, or a class if the clone is expanded.

abundance,d_gene,j_gene,v_gene,CDR3nt,CDR3aa
.,.,TRBJ1-5,TRBV30,TGTGCCTGGGGTGACAGAGCCGGACAGCCCCAGCATTTT,CAWGDRAGQPQHF
many,TRBD2,TRBJ2-7,TRBV7-9,TGTGCCAGCAGCTTAGGAGCGGGGGGGCTTTACGAGCAGTACTTC,CASSLGAGGLYEQYF
.,.,TRBJ2-7,TRBV6-5,TGTGCCAGCAGTTACGCGGACAGTAACGAGCAGTACTTC,CASSYADSNEQYF
.,TRBD1,TRBJ1-2,TRBV6-5,TGTGCCAGCAGGGACAGGGTGGGAGGCTACACCTTC,CASRDRVGGYTF
.,TRBD1,TRBJ1-4,TRBV30,TGTGCCTGGATCGAACCCCGGGACAGGGTTGAAAAACTGTTTTTT,CAWIEPRDRVEKLFF
.,TRBD1,TRBJ2-1,TRBV7-2,TGTGCCAGCAGCTCCCATAAACCCGTTTGGACAGGGGGATACAATGAGCAGTTCTTC,CASSSHKPVWTGGYNEQFF
.,TRBD1,TRBJ2-2,TRBV29-1,TGCAGCGTAGGAGGACAGGGTTGGCCCGGGGAGCTGTTTTTT,CSVGGQGWPGELFF
once,.,TRBJ1-4,TRBV2,TGTGCCAGCAGCCCGACAGTCGGTGAAAAACTGTTTTTT,CASSPTVGEKLFF
.,.,TRBJ1-1,TRBV7-9,TGTGCCAGCAGCCCCCGGGAATATGGCACTGAAGCTTTCTTT,CASSPREYGTEAFF
.,.,TRBJ2-3,TRBV5-6,TGTGCCAGTTCAAAGAGGGATACGCAGTATTTT,CASSKRDTQYF
few,.,TRBJ1-1,TRBV2,TGTGCCAGCAGTGAAAGAGGGATTTCGGGCACTGAAGCTTTCTTT,CASSERGISGTEAFF
.,TRBD1,TRBJ2-7,TRBV7-2,TGTGCCAGCAGCATCCACAGGGGGGCGAACTACGAGCAGTACTTC,CASSIHRGANYEQYF
few,.,TRBJ2-7,TRBV12-5,TGTGCTAGTGGTCCCCAAGGGGGGGATACGGGTTACGAGCAGTACTTC,CASGPQGGDTGYEQYF
once,.,TRBJ1-1,TRBV28,TGTGCCAGCAGACCCGGACAGCCAAACACTGAAGCTTTCTTT,CASRPGQPNTEAFF
.,.,TRBJ2-5,TRBV28,TGTGCCAGCAGTTTAAGGGGGGGGGCAGAGACCCAGTACTTC,CASSLRGGAETQYF
.,.,TRBJ2-2,TRBV14,TGTGCCAGCAGCCCAGTAGCAGGGGAGCTGTTTTTT,CASSPVAGELFF
.,.,TRBJ2-3,TRBV6-6,TGTGCCAGCAGCTCACCCGCGGCTAGCACAGATACGCAGTATTTT,CASSSPAASTDTQYF
.,.,TRBJ2-3,TRBV7-3,TGTGCCAGCAGCCAAAAAGGTTTGAGGGAAGGCGCAGATACGCAGTATTTT,CASSQKGLREGADTQYF
.,.,TRBJ2-5,TRBV27,TGTGCCAGCAGTAGGAAACTAGAAGAGACCCAGTACTTC,CASSRKLEETQYF
once,.,TRBJ2-1,TRBV13,TGTGCCAGCAGCTTAGGGGGCCTTGAGCAGTTCTTC,CASSLGGLEQFF
once,TRBD2,TRBJ2-1,TRBV7-8,TGTGCCAGCAGCCCGCGGGGGGGTCAAATCTACAATGAGCAGTTCTTC,CASSPRGGQIYNEQFF
.,.,TRBJ1-3,TRBV5-1,TGCGCCAGCAGCTTGGGGGGGACTTCATCTGGAAACACCATATATTTT,CASSLGGTSSGNTIYF
.,TRBD2,TRBJ2-5,TRBV14,TGTGCCAGCAGTCACCGGGGGGGGGAGACCCAGTACTTC,CASSHRGGETQYF
.,.,TRBJ2-5,TRBV11-2,TGTGCCAGCAGCTTAGGTCGGGAAACCTTCCAAGAGACCCAGTACTTC,CASSLGRETFQETQYF
.,TRBD1,TRBJ2-1,TRBV5-8,TGTGCCAGCAGCTCTGACAGGGGACGAGTACAGCAGTTCTTC,CASSSDRGRVQQFF
.,.,TRBJ2-6,TRBV5-8,TGTGCCAGCAGCTTGTGGAGTGGGGGGACTCTCTCTGGGGCCAACGTCCTGACTTTC,CASSLWSGGTLSGANVLTF
.,.,TRBJ1-2,TRBV7-9,TGTGCCAGCAGCTTAGCGCTAGATAACTATGGCTACACCTTC,CASSLALDNYGYTF
.,TRBD1,TRBJ2-7,TRBV7-9,TGTGCCAGCAGCTTACCGGGACAGGGCCCCTACGAGCAGTACTTC,CASSLPGQGPYEQYF
.,.,TRBJ2-7,TRBV7-9,TGTGCCAGCAGCTGGGCAGAAACCTACGAGCAGTACTTC,CASSWAETYEQYF